This T cell receptor (beta chain) was recorded in a study of PD-1 blockade in mismatch repair-deficient tumors (dated by TCRdb to the late 2010s). A note on the overall study: Between September 2013 and September 2016, 86 consecutive patients with some twelve mismatch repair-deficient cancer types, all previously treated and progressing, were enrolled in the trial. Deep sequencing of TCR CDR3 regions was used to track tumor-associated T cell clones in peripheral blood of patients responding to PD-1 blockade.

Study-wide findings and limitations: Clones residing in the tumor, which were often undetectable in blood before treatment, expanded quickly after pembrolizumab and then contracted, generally before radiologic responses.

Mismatch repair deficiency in every enrolled patient was established by polymerase chain reaction or immunohistochemistry. TCR sequencing was carried out for a few patients who responded to pembrolizumab therapy. The phase II trial prospectively evaluated PD-1 blockade with pembrolizumab in advanced mismatch repair-deficient cancers, independent of tissue of origin. Peripheral blood T cell samples were gathered serially, both before PD-1 blockade started and at multiple time points afterward. The timing of each blood sample was reported as weeks after the first dose of pembrolizumab. Libraries were constructed by the immunoSEQ multiplex PCR assay. Sourced from immuneACCESS, this table was stored by TCRdb with only in-frame sequences that have V and J called. A share of the clones is absent; for the studies checked, an unresolved V gene accounts for under half, and the remainder has no known explanation. Within this sample are tens of thousands of clones, with about 78% of them counted one time only. Approximately 5% of the sample rests with the top ten.

On this clone itself: Its antigen is not yet known. No much larger clone is present one base from it, and per-base qualities are unavailable.

Taken from the germline V gene, the CDR1 and CDR2 loops are MRHNA and SNTAGT. Including the terminal cysteine and phenylalanine, the CDR3 comprises 15 residues. The read is trimmed to its CDR3 DNA, 45 bases read in frame from base 1. V has 3 bases trimmed and J has 4 bases trimmed; junction bases matching no gene number 7. The clonotype was recovered from an adult with mismatch repair-deficient cancer. The chain is encoded by TRBV6-4 joined to TRBJ2-3, and TRBD2 matches 7 of the central bases. Sequencing used peripheral blood, obtained 2 weeks after starting pembrolizumab. The CDR3: CASSEEAGAADTQYF. The DNA sequence is given as TGTGCCAGCAGTGAGGAGGCGGGAGCGGCAGATACGCAGTATTTT.